The sequence of this T cell receptor (beta chain) was determined in a study of beta chain features in type 1 diabetes. On the study more broadly: Sorted cells from all samples, numbering 107,917,701, were examined. General study points: Amplification by PCR could prefer shorter templates, with the same effect in patients and controls.

Worth noting for this clone: Its target is unknown.

The investigators reverse transcribed all of the isolated RNA, so they sequenced expressed TCRB transcripts. Libraries were prepared by immunoSEQ multiplex PCR; TCRdb keeps only in-frame clonotypes and omits some of them. Altogether fewer than 900,000 clones are present, 15% to 20% being singletons, with the ten largest covering 0.023%. A heparinised blood draw that averaged around 100 mL was obtained once from each donor. CD45RO/CCR7/CD25/CD127/CD95/CD27 staining was used to isolate CD4+ naive, central memory, regulatory and stem cell-like memory cells by sorting. The sample consisted of naive CD4+ T cells from blood. This TCR came from a woman between 18 and 30 years old in good health.

CDR3 loop: CASSEDMNTEAFF. CDR3 DNA sequence: TGTGCCAGCAGTGAAGACATGAACACTGAAGCTTTCTTT. The chain is built from TRBV6-5 and TRBJ1-1, with unresolved D. The V and J ends lost 5 bases and 0 bases respectively, with 7 bases between them. The CDR3 loop spans 13 amino acids. The germline V gene encodes CDR1 MNHEY and CDR2 SVGAGI.